Following are 3 T cell receptor beta chains from one sample sequenced in a study of technical replicates of blood from a few donors. TCRdb's copy holds only in-frame clones and misses some; the assay was immunoSEQ multiplex PCR. The table includes about 98,000 clones, around 95% detected once. Sequencing input: T cells isolated from PBMCs. The receptors shown here come from a human donor in good health.

The rearrangement uses TRBV25-1 and TRBJ2-1; no definite D call. The CDR3 loop spans 13 amino acids. Germline loops: CDR1 MGHDK, CDR2 SYGVNS. V dropped 5 bases and J dropped 4 bases, with 9 bases sitting between them. This CDR3 is CASSPSQYNEQFF. CDR3 sequence (DNA): TGTGCCAGCAGTCCATCACAATACAATGAGCAGTTCTTC.

This clone is a singleton in its sample. The chain combines TRBV6-1 with TRBJ1-6; D is ambiguous. This CDR3 is 15 amino acids long. V lost 5 bases and J lost 7, with 15 bases in between. CDR1 is MNHNS, CDR2 SASEGT, per germline. In nucleotides, the CDR3 is TGTGCCAGCAGTCAATACTCCTCAGCGAATTCACCCCTCCACTTT. Its protein product is CASSQYSSANSPLHF.

This rearrangement joins TRBV7-8 to TRBJ1-2; 9 nucleotides align to TRBD1. Germline CDR1 SGHVS, CDR2 FQNEAQ. The CDR3 has 14 amino acids. Unmatched junction bases numbered 4, after V lost 2 bases and J lost 6 bases. CDR3 amino acids: CASSLWDRAHGYTF. CDR3 coding DNA: TGTGCCAGCAGCTTATGGGACAGGGCACATGGCTACACCTTC.